The subject of this entry is one T cell receptor beta chain. No antigen is known for it. This record comes from a study of CD8 T cells in ankylosing spondylitis. Findings and caveats of the study: Made up of about eight highly homologous variants, a TCR beta motif appeared characteristic of ankylosing spondylitis blood.

CDR3 length equals 16 residues. The germline V and J ends were trimmed by 5 bases and 0 bases, with 14 bases remaining between them. Germline assignment: CDR1 SEHNR and CDR2 FQNEAQ (reference sequence). A single record per CDR3 protein comes from TCRdb applying MiXCR to the 5' RACE reads. The data contain over 600,000 distinct CDR3 sequences, roughly 19% of them singletons. V and J are TRBV7-9 and TRBJ2-1; tentative D call: TRBD2 (6 bases). The source of this sequence is a male donor with ankylosing spondylitis. Material: blood, either unsorted or a sorted T cell fraction (not recorded which). The CDR3 coding sequence is TGTGCCAGCAGCCCATTAGGAGGGAGCTCCTACAATGAGCAGTTCTTC. It yields the protein CASSPLGGSSYNEQFF. The entire variable domain, with the rest obtained from reference TRBV7-9 and TRBJ2-1, is as follows: DTGVSQNPRHKITKRGQNVTFRCDPISEHNRLYWYRQTLGQGPEFLTYFQNEAQLEKSRLLSDRFSAERPKGSFSTLEIQRTEQGDSAMYLCASSPLGGSSYNEQFFGPGTRLTVL.